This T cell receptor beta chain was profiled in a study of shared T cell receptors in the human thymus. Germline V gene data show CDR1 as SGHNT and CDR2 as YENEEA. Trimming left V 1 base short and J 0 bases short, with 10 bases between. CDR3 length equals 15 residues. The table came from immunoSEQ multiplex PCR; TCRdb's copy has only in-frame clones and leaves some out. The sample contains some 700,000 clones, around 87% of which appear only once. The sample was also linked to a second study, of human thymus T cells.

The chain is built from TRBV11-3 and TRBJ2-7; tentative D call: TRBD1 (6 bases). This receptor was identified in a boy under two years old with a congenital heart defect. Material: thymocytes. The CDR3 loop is CASSLGKDSSYEQYF. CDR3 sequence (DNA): TGTGCCAGCAGCTTAGGAAAGGACAGCTCCTACGAGCAGTACTTC.